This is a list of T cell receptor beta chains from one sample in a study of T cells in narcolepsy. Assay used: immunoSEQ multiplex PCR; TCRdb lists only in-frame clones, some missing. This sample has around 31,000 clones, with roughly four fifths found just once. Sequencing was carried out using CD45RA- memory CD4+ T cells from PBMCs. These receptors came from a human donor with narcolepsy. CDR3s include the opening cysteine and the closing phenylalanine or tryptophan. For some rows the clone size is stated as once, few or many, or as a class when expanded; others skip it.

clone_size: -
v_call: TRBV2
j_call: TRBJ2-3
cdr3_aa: CASSTGGADTQYF

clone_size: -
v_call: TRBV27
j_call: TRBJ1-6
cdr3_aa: CATSEAGNSPLHF

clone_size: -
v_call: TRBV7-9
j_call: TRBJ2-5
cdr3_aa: CAVGEETQYF

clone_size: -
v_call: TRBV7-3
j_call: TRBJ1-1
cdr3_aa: CASSLKSGNTEAFF

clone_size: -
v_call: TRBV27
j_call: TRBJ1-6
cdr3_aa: CASSSHRENSPLHF

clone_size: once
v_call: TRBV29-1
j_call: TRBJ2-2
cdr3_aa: CSVLLGQNTGELFF

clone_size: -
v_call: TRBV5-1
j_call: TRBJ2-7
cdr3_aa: CASSSAPGQPYEQYF

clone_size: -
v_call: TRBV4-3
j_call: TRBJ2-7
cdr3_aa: CASSQDRTAGPYEQYF

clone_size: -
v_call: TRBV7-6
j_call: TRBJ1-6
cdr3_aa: CASSRAGEGNSPLHF

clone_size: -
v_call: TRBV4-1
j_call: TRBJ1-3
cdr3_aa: CASSQEPGQGSSGNTIYF

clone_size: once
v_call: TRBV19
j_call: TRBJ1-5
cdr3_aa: CASQSGTGRPQHF

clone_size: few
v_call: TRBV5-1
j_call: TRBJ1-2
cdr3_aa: CASANDPGTGGGYTF

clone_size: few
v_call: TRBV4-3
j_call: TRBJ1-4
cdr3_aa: CASSQEPGRSLLF

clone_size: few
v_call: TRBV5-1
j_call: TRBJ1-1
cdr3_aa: CASEGGGMNTEAFF

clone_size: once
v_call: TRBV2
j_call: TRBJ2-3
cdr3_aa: CASSEAQGMGSTDTQYF

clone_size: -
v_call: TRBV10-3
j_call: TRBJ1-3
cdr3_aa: CAISESTGTGNTIYF

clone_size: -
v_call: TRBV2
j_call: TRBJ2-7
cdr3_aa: CASAWDRGRREQYF

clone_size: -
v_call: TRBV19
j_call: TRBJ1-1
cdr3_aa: CASIYKGRAFF

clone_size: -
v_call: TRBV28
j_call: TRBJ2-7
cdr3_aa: CASSLVYEQYF

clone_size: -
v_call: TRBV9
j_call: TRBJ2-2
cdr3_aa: CASSVGSSNGELFF

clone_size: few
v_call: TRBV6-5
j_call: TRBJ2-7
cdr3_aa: CASRLTSDGYEQYF

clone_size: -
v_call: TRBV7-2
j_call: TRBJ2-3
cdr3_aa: CASTAGLYTDTQYF

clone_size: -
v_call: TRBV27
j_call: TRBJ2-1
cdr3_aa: CASSFGAGGRFSNNEQFF

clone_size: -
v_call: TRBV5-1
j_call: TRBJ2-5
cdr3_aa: CASSLEAGTQETQYF

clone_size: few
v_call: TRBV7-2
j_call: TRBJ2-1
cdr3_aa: CASSPLVNEQFF

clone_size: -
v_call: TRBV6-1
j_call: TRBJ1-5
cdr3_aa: CASSGLAGYSNQPQHF

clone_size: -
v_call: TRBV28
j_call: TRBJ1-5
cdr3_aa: CASSLGGILGSAYQPQHF

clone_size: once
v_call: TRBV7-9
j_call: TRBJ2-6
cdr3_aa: CASSPRGGGSGANVLTF

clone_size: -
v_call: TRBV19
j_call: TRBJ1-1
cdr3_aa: CASSTTGGRAEAFF

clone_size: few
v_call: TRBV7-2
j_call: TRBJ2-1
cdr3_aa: CASSYTGDPRDEQFF

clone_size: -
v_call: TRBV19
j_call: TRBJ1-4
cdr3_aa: CASNPSGRNEKLFF

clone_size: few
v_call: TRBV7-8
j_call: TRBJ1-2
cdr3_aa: CASSLTTGVYGYTF

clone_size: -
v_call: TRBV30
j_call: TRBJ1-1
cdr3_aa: CAWSGEAKSGGRDTEAFF

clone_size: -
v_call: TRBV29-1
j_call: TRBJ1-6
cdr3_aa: CSVGQYNNSPLHF

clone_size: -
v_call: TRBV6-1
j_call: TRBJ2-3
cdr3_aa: CASSGERADTQYF

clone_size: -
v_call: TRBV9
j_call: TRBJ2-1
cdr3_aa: CASSASGVFNEQFF

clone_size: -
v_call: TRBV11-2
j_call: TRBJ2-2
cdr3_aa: CASSSSAGAEVFF

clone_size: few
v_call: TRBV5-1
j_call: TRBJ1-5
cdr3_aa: CASSAVGGSGQPQHF

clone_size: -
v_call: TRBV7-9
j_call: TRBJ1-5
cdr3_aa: CASSFETVNRPQHF

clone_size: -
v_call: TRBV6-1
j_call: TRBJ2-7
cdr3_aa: CASSWAGQGYEQYF

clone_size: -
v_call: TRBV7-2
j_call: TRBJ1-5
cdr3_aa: CASSLEGRAMANQPQHF

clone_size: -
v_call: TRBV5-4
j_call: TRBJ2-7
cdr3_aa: CASSFSGGGHYEQYF

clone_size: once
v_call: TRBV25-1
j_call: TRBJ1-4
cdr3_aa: CASSEYRGNEKLFF

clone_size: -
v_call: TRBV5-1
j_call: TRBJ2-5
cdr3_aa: CASSLTGKETQYF

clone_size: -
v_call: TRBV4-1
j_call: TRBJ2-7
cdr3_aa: CASSVRDRAYEQYF

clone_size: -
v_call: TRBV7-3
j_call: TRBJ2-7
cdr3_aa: CASSLDAGQGIIYEQYF

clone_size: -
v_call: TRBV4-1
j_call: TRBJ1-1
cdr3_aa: CASSQGRVGKNTEAFF

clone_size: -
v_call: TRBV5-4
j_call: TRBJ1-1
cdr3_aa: CASSPGTGSLTEAFF

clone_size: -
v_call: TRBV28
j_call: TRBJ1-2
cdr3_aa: CASSLSMGGSTRTF

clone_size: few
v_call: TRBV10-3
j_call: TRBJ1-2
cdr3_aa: CAIRASDRGQDGYTF

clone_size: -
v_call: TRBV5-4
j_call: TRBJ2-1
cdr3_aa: CASIDRGRLRNEQFF